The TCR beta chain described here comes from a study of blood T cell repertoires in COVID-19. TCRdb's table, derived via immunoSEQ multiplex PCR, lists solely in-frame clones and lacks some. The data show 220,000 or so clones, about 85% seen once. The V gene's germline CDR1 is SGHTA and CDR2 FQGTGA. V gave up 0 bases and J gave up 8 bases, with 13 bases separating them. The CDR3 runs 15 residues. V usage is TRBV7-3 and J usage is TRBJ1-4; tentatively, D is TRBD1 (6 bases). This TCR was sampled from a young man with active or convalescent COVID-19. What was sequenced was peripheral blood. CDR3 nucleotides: TGTGCCAGCAGCTTAACCGGGACACCAGACGAAAAACTGTTTTTT. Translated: CASSLTGTPDEKLFF.